Following are 25 T cell receptor beta chains from one sample sequenced in a study of neurological immune-mediated disorders. TCRdb ran MiXCR on the 5' RACE reads and lists one entry per CDR3 protein. The top ten hold approximately 6.8% of the sample, which has some 79,000 distinct CDR3 sequences, around an eighth seen once. Sample: PBMCs. Receptors were obtained from a woman aged 50 to 60 in good health.

This clonotype was detected ten times or more. J is TRBJ1-5 and V is TRBV12-3 or TRBV12-4, with D unresolved. The germline V and J ends were trimmed by 7 bases and 6 bases, with 13 bases remaining between them. The CDR3 has 13 amino acids. CDR3 in amino acids: CASTKGPPQPQHF. As DNA, the CDR3 is TGTGCCAGCACCAAAGGCCCCCCTCAGCCCCAGCATTTT.

A note on this clonotype: Relative to the germline gene, one junction end is altered; a read error may explain this. This chain connects TRBV18 to TRBJ2-7, with 8 nucleotides matching TRBD1. The CDR3 length is 15 residues. Germline V CDR1 and CDR2: KGHSH, LQKENI. The CDR3 nucleotides are TGTGCAAGCTCACCAGGGGGCAGTGGGGGATACGATCAGTACTTC. Translation: CASSPGGSGGYDQYF.

This clonotype was counted many times. The CDR3 is CSARDPRGRDEQYF. The DNA of the CDR3 is TGCAGTGCTAGAGATCCTCGAGGACGCGACGAGCAGTACTTC. V and J are TRBV20-1 and TRBJ2-7; the D is unclear. The germline V and J ends were trimmed by 0 bases and 5 bases, with 14 bases remaining between them. In germline, CDR1 is DFQATT, CDR2 SNEGSKA (reference sequence). CDR3 size: 14 residues.

This clonotype was counted ten times or more. V and J are TRBV5-1 and TRBJ1-5, with TRBD1 matching over 7 bases. J lost 4 bases, V lost 0 bases, and 4 bases had no gene match. The CDR3 sequence is 15 residues long. The germline V gene encodes CDR1 SGHRS and CDR2 YFSETQ. CDR3 nucleotides: TGCGCCAGCAGCTTGGAGGGGGCGTCAAATCAGCCCCAGCATTTT. This gives the protein CASSLEGASNQPQHF.

This clonotype has a count of ten or more. This chain uses TRBV20-1 with TRBJ1-1; D is unclear. The CDR3 is 14 residues long. The V end lost 0 bases, the J end lost 0 bases, and 8 bases lay between the germline ends. Germline CDR1 is DFQATT and CDR2 is SNEGSKA (reference sequence). The CDR3 sequence: CSARDRTVNTEAFF. The CDR3 bases are TGCAGTGCTAGAGATAGAACGGTGAACACTGAAGCTTTCTTT.

This clonotype was detected a few times. V is TRBV7-9 and J is TRBJ1-1; D may be TRBD1 (6 bases). V lost 7 bases and J 4 bases, leaving 19 bases between the germline ends. This CDR3 is 15 amino acids long. The germline CDR1 and CDR2 sequences are SEHNR and FQNEAQ (reference sequence). CDR3 region: CASNHGSGELTEAFF. DNA for the CDR3: TGTGCCAGCAACCATGGCTCAGGGGAACTCACTGAAGCTTTCTTT.

This clonotype was counted many times. This chain uses TRBV28 with TRBJ2-3; D gene uncertain. Germline values: CDR1 MDHEN, CDR2 SYDVKM. CDR3 length: 12 residues. The CDR3: CASAVGTDTQYF. CDR3 sequence (DNA): TGTGCTTCGGCCGTGGGCACAGATACGCAGTATTTT.

The table lists this clonotype with many counts. The chain employs TRBV25-1 and TRBJ2-2, with D unclear. Germline V lookup: CDR1 MGHDK, CDR2 SYGVNS. V gave up 3 bases and J gave up 4 bases, with 9 bases separating them. The CDR3 is 14 residues long. The CDR3 here is CASSDAVTTGELFF. For the CDR3, the DNA is TGTGCCAGCAGTGATGCAGTGACCACCGGGGAGCTGTTTTTT.

This clonotype was detected many times. The V gene is TRBV7-9, the J gene TRBJ2-2; a weak D match, TRBD2 (5 bases). There are 15 residues in the CDR3. V lost 3 bases to trimming and J lost 0 bases, with 8 bases between them. Germline V CDR1 and CDR2: SEHNR, FQNEAQ (reference sequence). CDR3 loop: CASSFWEPNTGELFF. CDR3 sequence (DNA): TGTGCCAGCAGCTTCTGGGAGCCGAACACCGGGGAGCTGTTTTTT.

The chain recombines TRBV16 with TRBJ1-2; 8 nucleotides agree with TRBD1. There are 16 residues in the CDR3. The J segment lost 3 bases and the V segment lost 1 base, leaving 7 bases of the junction unmatched. Germline V gene data show CDR1 as KGHSY and CDR2 as FQNENV. The CDR3 spells CASSQFRPGGDYGYTF. For the CDR3, the DNA is TGTGCCAGCAGCCAATTTCGGCCAGGGGGCGACTATGGCTACACCTTC.

This clonotype was seen only a few times. V and J are TRBV5-1 and TRBJ2-3, with D possibly called TRBD1 or TRBD2 (5 bases each). The germline V gene has CDR1 SGHRS and CDR2 YFSETQ. V was shortened by 2 bases and J by 4 bases, with 14 bases between the two germline ends. The CDR3 sequence is 15 residues long. CDR3 DNA: TGCGCCAGCAGCTTACTAAGGGGAGACTCAGATACGCAGTATTTT. It translates to CASSLLRGDSDTQYF.

The table lists this clonotype with many counts. This sequence joins TRBV7-9 and TRBJ2-1; weak D call: TRBD2 (5 bases). The CDR3 spans 12 residues. Looked up from germline, CDR1 is SEHNR and CDR2 is FQNEAQ (reference sequence). Trimming left V 5 bases short and J 7 bases short, with 9 bases between. CDR3 sequence (DNA): TGTGCCAGCAGCACAAGCGGAAATGAGCAGTTCTTC. This codes for CASSTSGNEQFF.

This clonotype has a count of ten or more. V usage is TRBV20-1 and J usage is TRBJ1-4, with D maybe TRBD1 (6 bases). The CDR3 is 13 residues long. CDR1 DFQATT and CDR2 SNEGSKA come from the germline V gene (reference sequence). Deletions cut 0 bases from V and 10 bases from J, with 12 bases between. DNA for the CDR3: TGCAGTGCTAGAGATACACAGGGCCGAAAACTGTTTTTT. It yields the protein CSARDTQGRKLFF.

This clonotype was seen repeatedly, ten times or more. DNA for the CDR3: TGCGCCAGCAGCTTGAGTGTCGACAGCCAGACTTCCTACGAGCAGTACTTC. Translated: CASSLSVDSQTSYEQYF. The chain has TRBV5-1 and TRBJ2-7; the D gene is possibly TRBD1 (5 bases). The germline gives CDR1 SGHRS, CDR2 YFSETQ. Trimming took off 1 base at V and 1 base at J, with 18 bases between the two ends. CDR3 length: 17 residues.

This clonotype appeared many times. The chain joins TRBV5-1 to TRBJ2-1; no clear D gene. The length of the CDR3 is 15 residues. CDR1 is SGHRS, CDR2 YFSETQ, per germline. V lost 0 bases, J lost 6 bases, and 13 bases lay in between. In nucleotides, the CDR3 is TGCGCCAGCAGCTTGGTAGGACCCACCTCCAATGAGCAGTTCTTC. It translates to CASSLVGPTSNEQFF.

The J gene is TRBJ2-1, the V gene TRBV10-3, with D perhaps TRBD2 (7 bases). The CDR3 sequence is 18 residues long. Trimming pared 9 bases from V and 4 bases from J, leaving 28 bases between. From germline, CDR1 is ENHRY and CDR2 SYGVKD. The CDR3 DNA sequence: TGTGCCATTACTGAGTCGACGGGGGGCGGGAGAGCATACAATGAGCAGTTCTTC. It yields the protein CAITESTGGGRAYNEQFF.

The sample holds many counts of this clonotype. The genes are TRBV29-1 and TRBJ2-4, with D possibly being TRBD2 (5 bases). Germline values: CDR1 SQVTM, CDR2 ANQGSEA. Trimming pared 6 bases from V and 1 base from J, leaving 16 bases between. CDR3 length: 15 residues. Written as DNA, the CDR3 is TGCAGCGTAATTTCTCTTAGAGGGGCCAAAAACATTCAGTACTTC. Translation gives CSVISLRGAKNIQYF.

This clonotype was counted at least ten times. The rearrangement uses TRBV7-9 and TRBJ2-1; 12 positions agree with TRBD2. V lost 1 base, J lost 5 bases, and 12 bases stayed unmatched. The CDR3 totals 19 residues. Germline V CDR1 and CDR2: SEHNR, FQNEAQ (reference sequence). For the CDR3, the DNA is TGTGCCAGCAGCTTAGATAAGTCGGCTAGCGGGAGGGACCACAATGAGCAGTTCTTC. Its translation: CASSLDKSASGRDHNEQFF.

In this sample, this clonotype turned up many times. This chain links TRBV2 with TRBJ1-5; 10 bases fit TRBD1. The J segment lost 5 bases and the V segment lost 4 bases, leaving 2 bases of the junction unmatched. This CDR3 has 14 amino acids. Germline V CDR1 and CDR2: SNHLY, FYNNEI. CDR3 sequence (DNA): TGTGCCAGCAGTGGACAGGGGGCGCATCAGCCCCAGCATTTT. Its protein is CASSGQGAHQPQHF.

This chain uses TRBV24-1 with TRBJ1-2; D is possibly TRBD1 (5 bases). The V gene lost 9 bases and the J gene lost 4 bases, with 11 bases spanning the gap. CDR1 KGHDR and CDR2 SFDVKD come from the germline V gene. This CDR3 spans 12 amino acids. DNA of the CDR3: TGTGCCACCGGGGGTTCGGGCTATGGCTACACCTTC. It translates to CATGGSGYGYTF.

This clonotype has ten or more counts. J is TRBJ1-1 and V is TRBV28, with D uncertain. This CDR3 spans 12 amino acids. Trimming took off 1 base at V and 12 bases at J, with 12 bases between the two ends. Germline V lookup: CDR1 MDHEN, CDR2 SYDVKM. The CDR3 protein is CASSLYQESTFF. The CDR3 DNA reads TGTGCCAGCAGTTTATACCAGGAAAGTACTTTCTTT.

This clonotype was counted ten times or more. The chain combines TRBV28 with TRBJ1-1; tentative D call: TRBD1 (5 bases). CDR1 is MDHEN and CDR2 is SYDVKM in the germline V gene. V lost 1 base, J lost 7 bases, and 13 bases lay in between. The CDR3 extends over 14 amino acids. CDR3 amino acids: CASSLSRGKSEAFF. The DNA for the CDR3 is TGTGCCAGCAGTTTATCTAGGGGTAAGAGTGAAGCTTTCTTT.

The chain carries TRBV20-1 and TRBJ1-5; no reliable D call. The V end lost 4 bases, the J end lost 5 bases, and 12 bases lay between the germline ends. Germline assignment: CDR1 DFQATT and CDR2 SNEGSKA (reference sequence). The CDR3 is 13 amino acids. The CDR3 bases are TGCAGTGCTACCCTGGGCCTTGATCAGCCCCAGCATTTT. Its protein is CSATLGLDQPQHF.

This clonotype occurred many times. The chain uses TRBV29-1 and TRBJ1-1; tentatively, D is TRBD1 (5 bases). The CDR3 runs to 15 residues. V lost 1 base to trimming and J lost 0 bases, with 12 bases between them. Germline values: CDR1 SQVTM, CDR2 ANQGSEA. The CDR3 loop is CSVEGPSGVNTEAFF. CDR3 nucleotides: TGCAGCGTTGAAGGCCCTTCGGGGGTGAACACTGAAGCTTTCTTT.

This clonotype was found many times. Here the CDR3 DNA reads TGTGCCAGCACCCCCTCCGGTATATTCGGGGAGCAGTTCTTC. It encodes CASTPSGIFGEQFF. The chain carries TRBV7-2 and TRBJ2-1; D uncertain. Germline V gene sequence: CDR1 SGHTA, CDR2 FQGNSA. V shed 7 bases and J shed 10 bases, with 20 bases lying between them. The length of the CDR3 is 14 residues.